A selection of T cell receptor beta chains follows, all from one sample in a study of cytomegalovirus exposure and HLA in healthy donors. Only in-frame clones appear in the TCRdb table, and some are missing; sequencing was by immunoSEQ multiplex PCR. Of approximately 170,000 clones listed, 65% to 85% were seen once; the top ten hold more than 1%. The sequenced material came from PBMCs. These receptors were obtained from a boy aged 2 to 9 in good health and CMV-seronegative. Each CDR3 is given with its conserved first and last residue. D genes are given only for firm matches. Only part of the rows carry a size: once, few, many, or a class if the clone is expanded.

abundance: few
v_gene: TRBV6-6
len: 12
j_gene: TRBJ1-1
d_gene: .
CDR3nt: TGTGCCAGCAGTTACTCGAGTCCTGAAGCTTTCTTT
CDR3aa: CASSYSSPEAFF

abundance: .
v_gene: TRBV27
len: 14
j_gene: TRBJ2-3
d_gene: TRBD1
CDR3nt: TGTGCCAGCAATATGGACAGGGCAGGAGATACGCAGTATTTT
CDR3aa: CASNMDRAGDTQYF

abundance: .
v_gene: TRBV19
len: 14
j_gene: TRBJ1-1
d_gene: TRBD1
CDR3nt: TGTGCCAGTAGTACGAGACAGGGTTGGACTGAAGCTTTCTTT
CDR3aa: CASSTRQGWTEAFF

abundance: .
v_gene: TRBV6-4
len: 15
j_gene: TRBJ2-1
d_gene: TRBD2
CDR3nt: TGTGCCAGCAGACTGAGCGGGGGGTCCTACAATGAGCAGTTCTTC
CDR3aa: CASRLSGGSYNEQFF

abundance: .
v_gene: TRBV10-2
len: 15
j_gene: TRBJ2-3
d_gene: TRBD2
CDR3nt: TGCGCCAGCAGATTCACGGGGGGGCGGGGAGATACGCAGTATTTT
CDR3aa: CASRFTGGRGDTQYF

abundance: .
v_gene: TRBV30
len: 15
j_gene: TRBJ1-3
d_gene: .
CDR3nt: TGTGCCTGGAGCCCAAACTTGAGCTCTGGAAACACCATATATTTT
CDR3aa: CAWSPNLSSGNTIYF

abundance: few
v_gene: TRBV9
len: 14
j_gene: TRBJ2-7
d_gene: .
CDR3nt: TGTGCCAGCAGCCGACTGAAACCTACCTACGAGCAGTACTTC
CDR3aa: CASSRLKPTYEQYF

abundance: .
v_gene: TRBV5-6
len: 14
j_gene: TRBJ1-1
d_gene: .
CDR3nt: TGTGCCAGCAGCTTTTGGGCTACCAACACTGAGGCTTTCTTT
CDR3aa: CASSFWATNTEAFF

abundance: few
v_gene: TRBV6-5
len: 15
j_gene: TRBJ1-2
d_gene: .
CDR3nt: TGTGCCAGCAGTAACCAGCCGGAGCTACACTATGGCTACACCTTC
CDR3aa: CASSNQPELHYGYTF

abundance: .
v_gene: TRBV30
len: 12
j_gene: TRBJ2-2
d_gene: .
CDR3nt: TGTGCCTCCCAGGTCCCCCCCGGGGAGCTGTTTTTT
CDR3aa: CASQVPPGELFF

abundance: .
v_gene: TRBV15
len: 17
j_gene: TRBJ2-5
d_gene: .
CDR3nt: TGTGCCACCAGCACCAATGGGGGGGGGCGGACTCAAGAGACCCAGTACTTC
CDR3aa: CATSTNGGGRTQETQYF

abundance: .
v_gene: TRBV7-9
len: 14
j_gene: TRBJ2-5
d_gene: .
CDR3nt: TGTGCCAGCAGGGGGGGTTGGGCCCAAGAGACCCAGTACTTC
CDR3aa: CASRGGWAQETQYF

abundance: .
v_gene: TRBV5-1
len: 13
j_gene: TRBJ2-1
d_gene: TRBD2
CDR3nt: TGCGCCAGCAGCTTGGGACTAGCGGGAGAGCAGTTCTTC
CDR3aa: CASSLGLAGEQFF

abundance: .
v_gene: TRBV11-2
len: 17
j_gene: TRBJ2-1
d_gene: TRBD2
CDR3nt: TGTGCCAGCAGCTTAGATATAGGTAGCGGGGGTCATTATGAGCAGTTCTTC
CDR3aa: CASSLDIGSGGHYEQFF

abundance: .
v_gene: TRBV9
len: 15
j_gene: TRBJ2-3
d_gene: TRBD1
CDR3nt: TGTGCCAGCAGCGGCCCGGGACAGGGGAGGAATACGCAGTATTTT
CDR3aa: CASSGPGQGRNTQYF

abundance: .
v_gene: TRBV30
len: 13
j_gene: TRBJ1-1
d_gene: .
CDR3nt: TGTGCCTGGAGTGTACCAGGCGACACTGAAGCTTTCTTT
CDR3aa: CAWSVPGDTEAFF

abundance: .
v_gene: TRBV19
len: 16
j_gene: TRBJ1-5
d_gene: TRBD1
CDR3nt: TGTGCCAGTAGTATCGGGACAGGTGTACTAAATCAGCCCCAGCATTTT
CDR3aa: CASSIGTGVLNQPQHF

abundance: .
v_gene: TRBV7-8
len: 13
j_gene: TRBJ2-7
d_gene: .
CDR3nt: TGTGCCAGCAGTCGTCGGCAGGACTACGAGCAGTACTTC
CDR3aa: CASSRRQDYEQYF

abundance: .
v_gene: TRBV6-6
len: 15
j_gene: TRBJ1-3
d_gene: TRBD1
CDR3nt: TGTGCCAGCAGCCCAGGGACAGGGGCGGTAAACACCATATATTTT
CDR3aa: CASSPGTGAVNTIYF

abundance: once
v_gene: TRBV19
len: 14
j_gene: TRBJ2-5
d_gene: TRBD2
CDR3nt: TGTGCCAGTAGTCCAATGACTAGCGTAGAGACCCAGTACTTC
CDR3aa: CASSPMTSVETQYF

abundance: .
v_gene: TRBV7-9
len: 19
j_gene: TRBJ1-1
d_gene: .
CDR3nt: TGTGCCAGCAGCTTAATTGAAGTCGGCACAGGGCCGATCGACACTGAAGCTTTCTTT
CDR3aa: CASSLIEVGTGPIDTEAFF

abundance: .
v_gene: TRBV6-1
len: 13
j_gene: TRBJ1-5
d_gene: .
CDR3nt: TGTGCCAGCAGTGAAGCGTACAATCAGCCCCAGCATTTT
CDR3aa: CASSEAYNQPQHF

abundance: .
v_gene: TRBV10-3
len: 14
j_gene: TRBJ2-3
d_gene: .
CDR3nt: TGTGCCATCAGTGAGTCGACGGCAGGGTATACGCAGTATTTT
CDR3aa: CAISESTAGYTQYF

abundance: .
v_gene: TRBV19
len: 15
j_gene: TRBJ2-3
d_gene: TRBD1
CDR3nt: TGTGCCAGTAGCCGGGACAGTAGGTTGGCAGATACGCAGTATTTT
CDR3aa: CASSRDSRLADTQYF

abundance: .
v_gene: TRBV5-1
len: 17
j_gene: TRBJ2-6
d_gene: .
CDR3nt: TGCGCCAGCAGCTTGTCCCCAACAGGCTCTGGGGCCAACGTCCTGACTTTC
CDR3aa: CASSLSPTGSGANVLTF

abundance: .
v_gene: TRBV4-3
len: 15
j_gene: TRBJ1-1
d_gene: .
CDR3nt: TGCGCCAGCAGCTCAGTCACCGGGGGAGGAACTGAAGCTTTCTTT
CDR3aa: CASSSVTGGGTEAFF

abundance: .
v_gene: TRBV5-6
len: 16
j_gene: TRBJ2-2
d_gene: TRBD2
CDR3nt: TGTGCCAGCAGCGACGGGGGCGGGGGGCTCACCGGGGAGCTGTTTTTT
CDR3aa: CASSDGGGGLTGELFF

abundance: .
v_gene: TRBV5-1
len: 14
j_gene: TRBJ1-1
d_gene: TRBD1
CDR3nt: TGCGCCAGCAGCTCGGACAGGATGAACACTGAAGCTTTCTTT
CDR3aa: CASSSDRMNTEAFF

abundance: .
v_gene: TRBV7-9
len: 14
j_gene: TRBJ1-1
d_gene: .
CDR3nt: TGTGCCAGCAGCCCGGATACGGGAAGCACTGAAGCTTTCTTT
CDR3aa: CASSPDTGSTEAFF

abundance: .
v_gene: TRBV18
len: 13
j_gene: TRBJ1-1
d_gene: .
CDR3nt: TGTGCCAGCTCGGGTGGAGTGAACACTGAAGCTTTCTTT
CDR3aa: CASSGGVNTEAFF

abundance: .
v_gene: TRBV19
len: 16
j_gene: TRBJ2-3
d_gene: TRBD2
CDR3nt: TGTGCCAGTAGTGGTCGGAGCGGGGGGCCCTCAGATACGCAGTATTTT
CDR3aa: CASSGRSGGPSDTQYF

abundance: few
v_gene: TRBV29-1
len: 13
j_gene: TRBJ2-3
d_gene: TRBD2
CDR3nt: TGCAGCGCCCTCAGCGGGAGGGCTGATACGCAGTATTTT
CDR3aa: CSALSGRADTQYF

abundance: .
v_gene: TRBV5-6
len: 16
j_gene: TRBJ2-3
d_gene: TRBD2
CDR3nt: TGTGCCAGCAGCTACCCGGGACTAGCGCACACAGATACGCAGTATTTT
CDR3aa: CASSYPGLAHTDTQYF

abundance: .
v_gene: TRBV19
len: 14
j_gene: TRBJ1-4
d_gene: TRBD1
CDR3nt: TGTGCCAGTAGTATACAGGGGGCTCCTGAAAAACTGTTTTTT
CDR3aa: CASSIQGAPEKLFF

abundance: .
v_gene: TRBV14
len: 13
j_gene: TRBJ1-1
d_gene: .
CDR3nt: TGTGCCAGCAGCCAAGATATGAGGAGGGCCGCTTTCTTT
CDR3aa: CASSQDMRRAAFF

abundance: .
v_gene: TRBV30
len: 12
j_gene: TRBJ1-1
d_gene: .
CDR3nt: TGTGCCGGAGACAGATTGAACACTGAAGCTTTCTTT
CDR3aa: CAGDRLNTEAFF

abundance: few
v_gene: TRBV5-6
len: 14
j_gene: TRBJ2-5
d_gene: .
CDR3nt: TGTGCCAGCAGCTTGGTCAGTACGAAAGAGACCCAGTACTTC
CDR3aa: CASSLVSTKETQYF

abundance: .
v_gene: TRBV5-1
len: 16
j_gene: TRBJ1-1
d_gene: TRBD1
CDR3nt: TGCGCCAGCAGCTTGGGGGGTGCAGGGGGTCGGACTGAAGCTTTCTTT
CDR3aa: CASSLGGAGGRTEAFF

abundance: .
v_gene: TRBV25-1
len: 13
j_gene: TRBJ2-7
d_gene: .
CDR3nt: TGTGCCAGCAGTGAATATTCTATCTACGAGCAGTACTTC
CDR3aa: CASSEYSIYEQYF

abundance: once
v_gene: TRBV7-2
len: 14
j_gene: TRBJ1-4
d_gene: .
CDR3nt: TGTGCCAGCAGCCAGCGGGGAACTAATGAAAAACTGTTTTTT
CDR3aa: CASSQRGTNEKLFF